These 30 T cell receptor beta chains share one sample of origin, sequenced in a study of cytomegalovirus exposure and HLA in healthy donors. Use of 60 Vbeta and 13 Jbeta primers characterized the PCR. Assay: immunoSEQ multiplex PCR; the TCRdb copy retains only in-frame clones and omits some. The sample has around 150,000 clones, 60% to 80% seen once; the top ten hold around 0.98%. The specimen sequenced was PBMCs. These receptor sequences come from a woman in her forties or fifties in good health and CMV-seropositive.

V usage is TRBV29-1 and J usage is TRBJ2-6; 9 bases line up with TRBD1. The CDR3 contains 15 residues. V shed 4 bases and J 5 bases; nucleotides not matched to a gene: 6. The germline gives CDR1 SQVTM, CDR2 ANQGSEA. In nucleotides, the CDR3 is TGCAGCGTTGGCCCGGACAGGGGACGGGCCAACGTCCTGACTTTC. Its translation is CSVGPDRGRANVLTF. The whole variable domain, filled in from reference TRBV29-1 and TRBJ2-6, reads SAVISQKPSRDICQRGTSLTIQCQVDSQVTMMFWYRQQPGQSLTLIATANQGSEATYESGFVIDKFPISRPNLTFSTLTVSNMSPEDSSIYLCSVGPDRGRANVLTFGAGSRLTVL.

The chain couples TRBV10-1 to TRBJ2-7, with 10 nucleotides matching TRBD2. Trimming took 0 bases from V and 9 from J; bases not matched to a gene: 5. This CDR3 has 14 residues. Germline CDR1 WNHNN, CDR2 SYGVQD (reference sequence). The CDR3 loop reads CASSESIAGGWQYF. In nucleotides, the CDR3 is TGCGCCAGCAGTGAGTCGATAGCGGGAGGTTGGCAGTACTTC.

The chain recombines TRBV9 with TRBJ1-2; D possibly corresponds to TRBD1 (5 bases). CDR1 and CDR2 (germline): SGDLS, YYNGEE. V lost 0 bases to trimming and J lost 6 bases, with 12 bases between them. This CDR3 has 14 residues. The CDR3 DNA sequence: TGTGCCAGCAGCGTAGTTCAGGGAACGAATGGCTACACCTTC. Its protein is CASSVVQGTNGYTF.

A few counts support this clone. The chain carries TRBV11-2 and TRBJ1-5, with D hard to call. V was shortened by 1 base and J by 7 bases, with 8 bases between the two germline ends. Germline CDR1 reads SGHAT; CDR2 reads FQNNGV. This CDR3 contains 13 residues. The CDR3 region has the DNA TGTGCCAGCAGCTTAGTGGCTCAACAGCCCCAGCATTTT. As protein: CASSLVAQQPQHF.

The genes are TRBV30 and TRBJ1-2; 7 bases fit TRBD1. This CDR3 has 15 residues. Looked up from germline, CDR1 is GTSNPN and CDR2 is SVGIG (reference sequence). Unmatched junction bases numbered 11, after V lost 2 bases and J lost 5 bases. The CDR3 sequence is CAWSNRGPLSYGYTF. CDR3 in DNA: TGTGCCTGGAGTAATAGGGGGCCCCTTTCGTATGGCTACACCTTC.

V is TRBV18 and J is TRBJ2-7; no firm D call. There are 13 residues in the CDR3. Germline values: CDR1 KGHSH, CDR2 LQKENI. V was cut by 0 bases and J by 4 bases, with 7 bases left in between. The CDR3 is CASSPPGEYEQYF. The CDR3 bases are TGTGCCAGCTCACCACCGGGCGAATACGAGCAGTACTTC.

V gene TRBV27 combines with J gene TRBJ2-7, with a tentative D call TRBD2 (6 bases). The V and J ends lost 8 bases and 3 bases respectively, with 23 bases between them. CDR3 length: 16 residues. Germline loops: CDR1 MNHEY, CDR2 SMNVEV (reference sequence). CDR3 region: CASAFKLRGSSYEQYF. CDR3 coding DNA: TGTGCCAGCGCATTCAAACTTCGGGGGAGTAGCTACGAGCAGTACTTC.

The chain has TRBV10-2 and TRBJ2-5; D is ambiguous. CDR1 is WSHSY and CDR2 is SAAADI in the germline V gene. The CDR3 is made up of 14 amino acids. V was shortened by 6 bases and J by 5 bases, with 16 bases between the two germline ends. The CDR3 here is CASSFSSLEETQYF. CDR3 DNA: TGCGCCAGCAGCTTTAGTTCGTTGGAGGAGACCCAGTACTTC.

The rearrangement uses TRBV15 and TRBJ2-2; no clear D gene. The germline V and J ends were trimmed by 0 bases and 5 bases, with 4 bases remaining between them. The CDR3 totals 13 residues. Germline V CDR1 and CDR2: LNHNV, YYDKDF (reference sequence). The CDR3 region has the DNA TGTGCCACCAGCAGAGATTCGACCGGGGAGCTGTTTTTT. This codes for CATSRDSTGELFF.

This rearrangement joins TRBV5-1 to TRBJ1-2, with 10 positions matching TRBD1. The CDR3 is made up of 15 amino acids. The ends lost 3 bases at V and 6 bases at J; junction bases unmatched: 8. The germline V gene has CDR1 SGHRS and CDR2 YFSETQ. CDR3 in DNA: TGCGCCAGCAGCTCCGGGACAGGGGCCGGGAATGGCTACACCTTC. Translated, it gives CASSSGTGAGNGYTF.

This clone turned up a few times. The chain recombines TRBV6-6 with TRBJ1-1, with 9 bases identical to TRBD1. The junction had 5 bases not matched to a gene; V was cut back by 2 bases and J by 4 bases. The CDR3 length is 15 residues. The germline V gene encodes CDR1 MNHNY and CDR2 SVGAGI (reference sequence). CDR3 nucleotides: TGTGCCAGCAGTTACCCGGGACAGGGAAGCACTGAAGCTTTCTTT. This translates into CASSYPGQGSTEAFF.

CDR3 amino acids: CASSLEGDGAYEQYF. In nucleotides, the CDR3 is TGTGCCAGCAGCTTAGAAGGGGATGGGGCCTACGAGCAGTACTTC. This chain links TRBV7-6 with TRBJ2-7, with a possible D match to TRBD1 (5 bases). The CDR3 spans 15 residues. V lost 1 base and J lost 2, with 12 bases in between. Germline-derived CDR1 and CDR2 are SGHVS and FNYEAQ.

The chain combines TRBV5-4 with TRBJ1-4, with 9 bases fitting TRBD1. The CDR3 has 15 residues. V lost 4 bases, J lost 5 bases, and 6 bases stayed unmatched. Germline CDR1 is SGHNT and CDR2 is YYREEE (reference sequence). DNA for the CDR3: TGTGCCAGCAGCCCCCGGACAGGGGAAAATGAAAAACTGTTTTTT. This translates into CASSPRTGENEKLFF. The entire variable domain, with the rest obtained from reference TRBV5-4 and TRBJ1-4, is as follows: ETGVTQSPTHLIKTRGQQVTLRCSSQSGHNTVSWYQQALGQGPQFIFQYYREEENGRGNFPPRFSGLQFPNYSSELNVNALELDDSALYLCASSPRTGENEKLFFGSGTQLSVL.

This clone appeared a single time. V gene TRBV7-2 combines with J gene TRBJ1-3, with D unclear. The CDR3 is 15 amino acids. Germline CDR1 SGHTA, CDR2 FQGNSA. V dropped 5 bases and J dropped 0 bases, with 11 bases sitting between them. The CDR3 DNA reads as TGTGCCAGCAGCCTCGCCCCGAGCTCTGGAAACACCATATATTTT. Translation gives CASSLAPSSGNTIYF. Variable domain in full (rest from reference TRBV7-2 and TRBJ1-3): GAGVSQSPSNKVTEKGKDVELRCDPISGHTALYWYRQSLGQGLEFLIYFQGNSAPDKSGLPSDRFSAERTGGSVSTLTIQRTQQEDSAVYLCASSLAPSSGNTIYFGEGSWLTVV.

This clone has only one observation. This chain uses TRBV2 with TRBJ2-7; D possibly corresponds to TRBD2 (5 bases). The V end lost 3 bases, the J end lost 7 bases, and 13 bases lay between the germline ends. The CDR3 totals 13 residues. The germline V gene encodes CDR1 SNHLY and CDR2 FYNNEI. In DNA form, the CDR3 reads TGTGCCAGCAGTGAGAGGGCACTGGGGGAGCAGTACTTC. This translates into CASSERALGEQYF.

This clone has more than one count but fewer than ten. This sequence joins TRBV19 and TRBJ1-6; 10 nucleotides match TRBD1. J gave up 6 bases and V 5 bases, and 7 bases lay outside the gene matches. This CDR3 comprises 16 residues. Germline V gives CDR1 LNHDA, CDR2 SQIVND (reference sequence). CDR3 DNA sequence: TGTGCCAGTAGTGACGACAGGGGGCTTGGTAATTCACCCCTCCACTTT. Residues: CASSDDRGLGNSPLHF.

The CDR3: CASSFGGGRPKQYF. The DNA of the CDR3 is TGTGCCAGCAGCTTTGGGGGCGGGAGGCCTAAGCAGTATTTT. The rearrangement joins TRBV7-2 to TRBJ2-3; TRBD2 aligns across 8 bases. V dropped 3 bases and J dropped 11; count of bases not matched to a gene: 10. The length of the CDR3 is 14 residues. The germline CDR1 and CDR2 sequences are SGHTA and FQGNSA.

The genes are TRBV6-5 and TRBJ2-7; weak D call: TRBD1 (6 bases). Germline CDR1 is MNHEY and CDR2 is SVGAGI. V was pared by 5 bases and J by 2 bases, with 10 bases between. CDR3 size: 13 residues. The CDR3 DNA reads as TGTGCCAGCAGTAAGGACAGTACCTACGAGCAGTACTTC. It codes for CASSKDSTYEQYF.

The chain couples TRBV6-5 to TRBJ2-7; 7 nucleotides line up with TRBD1. This CDR3 spans 14 amino acids. V shed 6 bases, J shed 7 bases, and the junction held 12 bases outside the gene matches. Germline V gene sequence: CDR1 MNHEY, CDR2 SVGAGI. Here the CDR3 reads CASRRQGSSGEQYF. The DNA of the CDR3 is TGTGCCAGCAGACGACAGGGATCGAGTGGGGAGCAGTACTTC.

This clone was detected only once. The V gene is TRBV7-9, the J gene TRBJ2-2; TRBD2 might be the D (5 bases). The ends were cut back, 9 bases at V and 5 bases at J, with 13 bases in the middle. The CDR3 loop spans 13 amino acids. Looked up from germline, CDR1 is SEHNR and CDR2 is FQNEAQ (reference sequence). This CDR3 reads CARGSGGTGELFF. DNA of the CDR3: TGTGCCAGGGGATCCGGCGGGACCGGGGAGCTGTTTTTT.

J is TRBJ1-1 and V is TRBV14; D remains unclear. This CDR3 spans 16 amino acids. Germline-derived CDR1 and CDR2 are SGHDN and FVKESK. The V gene lost 0 bases and the J gene lost 0 bases, with 11 bases spanning the gap. The CDR3 protein is CASSQDRNRLNTEAFF. The CDR3 coding sequence is TGTGCCAGCAGCCAAGATCGCAACAGACTGAACACTGAAGCTTTCTTT. The whole variable domain, remainder taken from reference TRBV14 and TRBJ1-1, is EAGVTQFPSHSVIEKGQTVTLRCDPISGHDNLYWYRRVMGKEIKFLLHFVKESKQDESGMPNNRFLAERTGGTYSTLKVQPAELEDSGVYFCASSQDRNRLNTEAFFGQGTRLTVV.

The V and J genes are TRBV27 and TRBJ2-1; 11 bases are a match to TRBD2. Unmatched junction bases numbered 9, after V lost 8 bases and J lost 3 bases. Per germline, CDR1 MNHEY and CDR2 SMNVEV (reference sequence). The CDR3 spans 16 residues. The CDR3 loop is CASGLFLAGGYNEQFF. In nucleotides, the CDR3 is TGTGCCAGCGGACTATTCCTAGCGGGAGGCTACAATGAGCAGTTCTTC.

This chain uses TRBV5-1 with TRBJ1-2; tentatively, D is TRBD1 (5 bases). There are 13 residues in the CDR3. Germline assignment: CDR1 SGHRS and CDR2 YFSETQ. V gave up 2 bases and J gave up 5 bases, with 10 bases separating them. CDR3 in amino acids: CASSFGTSYGYTF. The CDR3 DNA reads as TGCGCCAGCAGCTTCGGGACTTCTTATGGCTACACCTTC.

This chain connects TRBV10-3 to TRBJ2-7, with D possibly TRBD1 on 6 matching bases. V was pared by 6 bases and J by 4 bases, with 10 bases between. This CDR3 is built from 12 residues. The germline V gene has CDR1 ENHRY and CDR2 SYGVKD. The CDR3 bases are TGTGCCATCAGGGGGACATCTTACGAGCAGTACTTC. Amino acids: CAIRGTSYEQYF.

The J gene is TRBJ1-3, the V gene TRBV19; 9 bases agree with TRBD1. The length of the CDR3 is 14 residues. After removal of 6 bases from V and 7 bases from J, the junction contained 7 bases not matched to a gene. The germline V gene has CDR1 LNHDA and CDR2 SQIVND (reference sequence). This CDR3 reads CASSRPTGGNTIYF. The CDR3 nucleotides are TGTGCCAGTAGCCGACCGACAGGGGGTAACACCATATATTTT. The whole variable domain, filled in from reference TRBV19 and TRBJ1-3, reads DGGITQSPKYLFRKEGQNVTLSCEQNLNHDAMYWYRQDPGQGLRLIYYSQIVNDFQKGDIAEGYSVSREKKESFPLTVTSAQKNPTAFYLCASSRPTGGNTIYFGEGSWLTVV.

The chain is built from TRBV6-4 and TRBJ1-1; TRBD1 matches at 8 bases. J gave up 3 bases and V 5 bases, and 5 bases lay outside the gene matches. CDR1 MRHNA and CDR2 SNTAGT come from the germline V gene. The CDR3 has 14 amino acids. CDR3 protein: CASSTEQGDTEAFF. CDR3 sequence (DNA): TGTGCCAGCAGTACGGAACAGGGGGACACTGAAGCTTTCTTT.

The chain links TRBV10-3 to TRBJ2-2, with a possible D match to TRBD1 (6 bases). This CDR3 contains 15 residues. Per germline, CDR1 ENHRY and CDR2 SYGVKD. Deletions cut 3 bases from V and 3 bases from J, with 11 bases between. CDR3 amino acids: CAISEDRLDTGELFF. The CDR3 region has the DNA TGTGCCATCAGTGAAGACAGGTTGGACACCGGGGAGCTGTTTTTT.

In this sample, this clone turned up a few times. The chain couples TRBV2 to TRBJ2-1, with 14 bases matching TRBD2. V trimming: 6 bases; J trimming: 9 bases; junction bases outside the gene matches: 10. The length of the CDR3 is 16 residues. In germline, CDR1 is SNHLY, CDR2 FYNNEI. CDR3 residues: CASSDPGLAGGTEQFF. The CDR3 bases are TGTGCCAGCAGCGACCCAGGACTAGCGGGAGGAACTGAGCAGTTCTTC. Full variable domain (remainder filled in from reference TRBV2 and TRBJ2-1): EPEVTQTPSHQVTQMGQEVILRCVPISNHLYFYWYRQILGQKVEFLVSFYNNEISEKSEIFDDQFSVERPDGSNFTLKIRSTKLEDSAMYFCASSDPGLAGGTEQFFGPGTRLTVL.

The V call is TRBV29-1, the J call TRBJ2-3; D may be TRBD2 (7 bases). This CDR3 spans 15 amino acids. The V gene's germline CDR1 is SQVTM and CDR2 ANQGSEA. Trimming stripped 0 bases from V and 4 bases from J, with 14 bases between. CDR3 protein: CSVEDRRGGPDTQYF. In DNA, the CDR3 is TGCAGCGTTGAAGATCGAAGGGGGGGCCCAGATACGCAGTATTTT.

The rearrangement links TRBV19 to TRBJ1-2, with TRBD1 matching 11 bases. The V and J ends lost 7 bases and 5 bases, in that order; junction bases with no gene match: 6. In germline, CDR1 is LNHDA, CDR2 SQIVND (reference sequence). This CDR3 region has 14 residues. The CDR3 DNA sequence: TGTGCCAGTACCTCCCGGGACAGGGGGTATGGCTACACCTTC. Translating it yields CASTSRDRGYGYTF.